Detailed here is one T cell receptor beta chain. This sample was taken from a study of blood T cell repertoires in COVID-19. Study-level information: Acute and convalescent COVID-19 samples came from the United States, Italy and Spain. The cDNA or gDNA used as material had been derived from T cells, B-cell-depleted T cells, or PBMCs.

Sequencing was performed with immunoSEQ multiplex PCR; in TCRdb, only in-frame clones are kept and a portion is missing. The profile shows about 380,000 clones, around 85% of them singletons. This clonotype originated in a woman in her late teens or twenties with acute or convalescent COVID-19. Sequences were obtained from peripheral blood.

The CDR3 reads CASSPQGIDTEAFF. The CDR3 DNA is TGTGCCAGCAGTCCCCAGGGAATTGACACTGAAGCTTTCTTT. This chain connects TRBV27 to TRBJ1-1; maybe TRBD1 (5 bases). With 5 bases removed from V and 3 bases from J, the gap between germline ends came to 13 bases. The CDR3 spans 14 residues. CDR1 and CDR2 (germline): MNHEY, SMNVEV (reference sequence).